Presented here are 24 T cell receptor beta chains from one specimen sequenced in a study of shared clonotypes between healthy human individuals. Assay: immunoSEQ multiplex PCR; the TCRdb copy retains only in-frame clones and omits some. The sample records some 1.5 million clones, roughly 97% being singletons. The sequencing sample was made of naive CD4+ T cells sorted from blood. The subset here: CD45RA+ positively selected. The receptors come from a man under 40 in good health.

Of note for this clone: The same CDR3 arises from other DNA sequences in this sample as well. The rearrangement links TRBV15 to TRBJ1-5, with D possibly being TRBD1 (5 bases). This CDR3 has 15 residues. Trimming cost V 1 base and J 0 bases, with 7 bases left between them. Germline CDR1 LNHNV, CDR2 YYDKDF (reference sequence). CDR3 in DNA: TGTGCCACCAGCAGAGGGGGGGATAGCAATCAGCCCCAGCATTTT. It codes for CATSRGGDSNQPQHF.

This chain connects TRBV10-2 to TRBJ2-7; weak D call: TRBD2 (6 bases). This CDR3 region has 13 residues. Deletions cut 6 bases from V and 5 bases from J, with 14 bases between. CDR1 WSHSY and CDR2 SAAADI come from the germline V gene. The CDR3 DNA follows: TGCGCCAGCAGCTCTAGTCGGGAGAACGAGCAGTACTTC. This gives the protein CASSSSRENEQYF.

The rearrangement joins TRBV2 to TRBJ2-4; 10 nucleotides align to TRBD2. The CDR3 sequence is 18 residues long. V shed 4 bases and J 1 base; nucleotides not matched to a gene: 10. CDR1 is SNHLY and CDR2 is FYNNEI in the germline V gene. The CDR3 DNA is TGTGCCAGCAGTGCGGGACTAGCGCCCGGGGGGGCCAAAAACATTCAGTACTTC. Its translation: CASSAGLAPGGAKNIQYF.

Here the CDR3 DNA reads TGTGCCAGCAGCGCACCACAGGGTTCCAAAAACATTCAGTACTTC. It codes for CASSAPQGSKNIQYF. The V call is TRBV5-8, the J call TRBJ2-4; a weak D match, TRBD1 (6 bases). V gave up 4 bases and J gave up 2 bases, with 13 bases separating them. Germline V gene sequence: CDR1 SGHTS, CDR2 YDEGEE. This CDR3 comprises 15 residues.

This chain connects TRBV27 to TRBJ2-7; D call uncertain. This CDR3 is 13 amino acids long. Trimming cost V 3 bases and J 3 bases, with 9 bases left between them. Germline loops: CDR1 MNHEY, CDR2 SMNVEV (reference sequence). CDR3 nucleotide sequence: TGTGCCAGCAGTTTGGGCAGAGACTACGAGCAGTACTTC. Residues: CASSLGRDYEQYF.

This chain connects TRBV6-1 to TRBJ1-2; D is unresolved. V was trimmed by 2 bases and J by 7 bases, leaving 11 bases between them. The germline V gene has CDR1 MNHNS and CDR2 SASEGT. The CDR3 is 13 amino acids. The DNA for the CDR3 is TGTGCCAGCAGTGAAAGATCCCGGGGTGGCTACACCTTC. This translates into CASSERSRGGYTF.

The chain is built from TRBV27 and TRBJ2-7; TRBD2 matches 11 bases. This CDR3 has 16 residues. V lost 5 bases to trimming and J lost 4 bases; unmatched junction nucleotides: 10. CDR1 MNHEY and CDR2 SMNVEV come from the germline V gene (reference sequence). The CDR3 DNA is TGTGCCAGCAGTCTCTGGCTAGCGGGAGGAAGGTACGAGCAGTACTTC. Amino acid sequence: CASSLWLAGGRYEQYF.

This sequence joins TRBV19 and TRBJ2-2; 10 bases match TRBD2. V dropped 6 bases and J dropped 0; count of bases not matched to a gene: 4. The CDR3 is made up of 16 amino acids. Germline V CDR1 and CDR2: LNHDA, SQIVND (reference sequence). CDR3 in DNA: TGTGCCAGTAGCCTACTAGCGGGGACGAACACCGGGGAGCTGTTTTTT. Its protein product is CASSLLAGTNTGELFF.

V and J are TRBV5-1 and TRBJ2-3; 7 nucleotides line up with TRBD1. CDR1 and CDR2 (germline): SGHRS, YFSETQ. The CDR3 has 15 residues. Trimming at V came to 6 bases and at J to 3 bases, leaving 10 bases not matched to a gene. The CDR3 spells CASIPGTVMTDTQYF. Here the CDR3 DNA reads TGCGCCAGCATCCCCGGGACAGTCATGACAGATACGCAGTATTTT.

The J gene is TRBJ1-5, the V gene TRBV28; D gene uncertain. The germline gives CDR1 MDHEN, CDR2 SYDVKM. Trimming stripped 8 bases from V and 6 bases from J, with 14 bases between. The CDR3 runs 13 residues. Written as DNA, the CDR3 is TGTGCCAGCGTCATTCAGTATAGTCAGCCCCAGCATTTT. Amino acid sequence: CASVIQYSQPQHF.

This clone was counted once. The gene calls are TRBV14 and TRBJ2-7; 10 bases match TRBD2. V lost 4 bases to trimming and J lost 3 bases; unmatched junction nucleotides: 6. Germline V gene lookup returns CDR1 SGHDN and CDR2 FVKESK. This CDR3 region has 15 residues. This chain's CDR3 is CASSREREGYYEQYF. The CDR3 DNA is TGTGCCAGCAGCCGGGAGCGGGAGGGCTACTACGAGCAGTACTTC. Using reference TRBV14 and TRBJ2-7 for the parts outside the CDR3, the full variable domain is EAGVTQFPSHSVIEKGQTVTLRCDPISGHDNLYWYRRVMGKEIKFLLHFVKESKQDESGMPNNRFLAERTGGTYSTLKVQPAELEDSGVYFCASSREREGYYEQYFGPGTRLTVT.

V and J are TRBV30 and TRBJ2-1, with a tentative D call TRBD1 (5 bases). Germline V lookup: CDR1 GTSNPN, CDR2 SVGIG (reference sequence). V lost 6 bases and J 6 bases, leaving 18 bases between the germline ends. This CDR3 comprises 14 residues. CDR3 in amino acids: CACRTILGRNEQFF. The CDR3 DNA reads as TGTGCCTGTAGGACAATATTGGGGCGCAATGAGCAGTTCTTC.

This CDR3 reads CASSQDFGFGYTF. In DNA, the CDR3 is TGTGCCAGCAGCCAAGATTTTGGCTTTGGCTACACCTTC. The gene calls are TRBV14 and TRBJ1-2; D unresolved. The CDR3 is 13 residues long. CDR1 is SGHDN and CDR2 is FVKESK in the germline V gene. The V gene lost 0 bases and the J gene lost 7 bases, with 9 bases spanning the gap. The full variable domain, its missing parts supplied by reference TRBV14 and TRBJ1-2, is EAGVTQFPSHSVIEKGQTVTLRCDPISGHDNLYWYRRVMGKEIKFLLHFVKESKQDESGMPNNRFLAERTGGTYSTLKVQPAELEDSGVYFCASSQDFGFGYTFGSGTRLTVV.

This clone appeared a few times. This chain connects TRBV14 to TRBJ2-5; D ambiguous. The CDR3 is 14 amino acids. V lost 1 base, J lost 7 bases, and 13 bases lay in between. Germline values: CDR1 SGHDN, CDR2 FVKESK. For the CDR3, the DNA is TGTGCCAGCAGCCAAGTGGGTTTATGGGGGACCCAGTACTTC. It codes for CASSQVGLWGTQYF.

V usage is TRBV27 and J usage is TRBJ2-2; D gene ambiguous. In germline, CDR1 is MNHEY, CDR2 SMNVEV (reference sequence). The CDR3 sequence is 14 residues long. V was clipped by 5 bases and J by 7 bases, with 14 bases between them. CDR3 amino acids: CASSPHRPIGELFF. The CDR3 DNA reads as TGTGCCAGCAGTCCCCATAGGCCTATCGGGGAGCTGTTTTTT.

This clone appeared a single time. The rearrangement joins TRBV4-2 to TRBJ2-3, with 9 bases aligning to TRBD2. This CDR3 is built from 17 residues. J lost 6 bases, V lost 0 bases, and 10 bases had no gene match. Germline V gene lookup returns CDR1 LGHNA and CDR2 YNFKEQ. CDR3 sequence (DNA): TGTGCCAGCAGCCAAGATGTTTTGGCGGGAGGGCCTGATACGCAGTATTTT. The encoded protein is CASSQDVLAGGPDTQYF.

The chain is built from TRBV6-5 and TRBJ2-7; D possibly corresponds to TRBD2 (5 bases). The germline gives CDR1 MNHEY, CDR2 SVGAGI. The CDR3 runs to 11 residues. V dropped 7 bases and J dropped 3 bases, with 7 bases sitting between them. The DNA of the CDR3 is TGTGCCAGCACCCGGGGCTACGAGCAGTACTTC. It translates to CASTRGYEQYF.

Concerning this clone itself: This CDR3 is also generated by other DNA sequences in the sample. The J gene is TRBJ2-1, the V gene TRBV9; 10 positions agree with TRBD2. Trimming removed 0 bases from V and 3 bases from J; junction bases left unmatched: 3. The CDR3 is 16 residues long. Germline V gene sequence: CDR1 SGDLS, CDR2 YYNGEE. This CDR3 is CASSVGLAGDYNEQFF. In DNA, the CDR3 is TGTGCCAGCAGCGTAGGGCTAGCGGGAGACTACAATGAGCAGTTCTTC.

The chain recombines TRBV4-2 with TRBJ2-2; 9 nucleotides match TRBD2. V was clipped by 0 bases and J by 7 bases; unmatched bases: 15. The germline V gene encodes CDR1 LGHNA and CDR2 YNFKEQ. This CDR3 is 19 amino acids long. In DNA form, the CDR3 reads TGTGCCAGCAGCCAAGATCTTGGTAGCGGGAGATCCCACGGCGGGGAGCTGTTTTTT. Its protein is CASSQDLGSGRSHGGELFF.

V usage is TRBV11-2 and J usage is TRBJ2-7; possible D gene TRBD1, 5 bases. V was pared by 5 bases and J by 0 bases, with 8 bases between. CDR1 is SGHAT, CDR2 FQNNGV, per germline. This CDR3 has 13 amino acids. The CDR3 DNA sequence: TGTGCCAGCAGCCGACAGAGCTCCTACGAGCAGTACTTC. This sequence encodes CASSRQSSYEQYF.

This chain connects TRBV11-3 to TRBJ2-1, with TRBD2 as a possible D gene (5 bases). The CDR3 covers 15 residues. CDR1 is SGHNT and CDR2 is YENEEA in the germline V gene. The V end lost 5 bases, the J end lost 0 bases, and 11 bases lay between the germline ends. The CDR3 sequence is CASSPREHSYNEQFF. In DNA form, the CDR3 reads TGTGCCAGCAGCCCACGGGAACACTCCTACAATGAGCAGTTCTTC.

In DNA form, the CDR3 reads TGTGCCAGCAGCCAAGATTACCCCCCCCTGGCGGGGACCAACAATGAGCAGTTCTTC. Its translation: CASSQDYPPLAGTNNEQFF. The chain is built from TRBV4-2 and TRBJ2-1; D might be TRBD2 (6 bases). The CDR3 contains 19 residues. Trimming took 0 bases from V and 5 from J, leaving 23 bases between them. Per germline, CDR1 LGHNA and CDR2 YNFKEQ.

The J gene is TRBJ2-1, the V gene TRBV5-1; 12 positions agree with TRBD2. The length of the CDR3 is 16 residues. The V gene end was trimmed by 0 bases and the J gene end by 9 bases; junction bases not matched to a gene: 7. In germline, CDR1 is SGHRS, CDR2 YFSETQ. CDR3 sequence reads: CASSLGQTSGRGEQFF. The CDR3 DNA is TGCGCCAGCAGCTTGGGTCAGACTAGCGGGAGAGGTGAGCAGTTCTTC.

J is TRBJ2-2 and V is TRBV15; a possible D gene is TRBD1 (5 bases). CDR3 length: 15 amino acids. The germline CDR1 and CDR2 sequences are LNHNV and YYDKDF (reference sequence). V lost 4 bases and J 0 bases, leaving 9 bases between the germline ends. The CDR3 nucleotides are TGTGCCACCAGCAACGACAGAACGAACACCGGGGAGCTGTTTTTT. Protein: CATSNDRTNTGELFF.